The subject of this entry is one T cell receptor (beta chain). With a much larger clone just one base away, this may be a read error. The researchers obtained blood RNA from unsorted whole blood and also extracted germline DNA. The investigators made TCR beta cDNA from about 500 ng total RNA, using a constant-region primer. Library construction for TCR beta comprised three nested multiplex PCR rounds performed with slightly modified ARM-PCR. Both of the initial two PCR rounds ran for around 9 cycles and employed TRBV1-TRBV30 forward primers alongside a C-beta reverse primer. TCRdb analysed the multiplex PCR reads with MiXCR anew, one entry per CDR3 protein. This table has approximately 300,000 distinct CDR3 sequences, 55% to 65% appearing once. The data originate from a study of tumor-infiltrating lymphocytes in primary liver carcinoma. The CDR3 sequence is 17 residues long. CDR1 ENHRY and CDR2 SYGVKD come from the germline V gene.

The sequencing sample was made of peripheral blood. This receptor was identified in a man in his forties with primary liver carcinoma and hepatitis B virus infection. The genes are TRBV10-3 and TRBJ2-1; 11 bases are shared with TRBD2. The CDR3 nucleotides read TGTGCCGTCAGTACGGCCCGTACTAGCGGGAGCTCGAATGAGCAGTTCTTC. It specifies CAVSTARTSGSSNEQFF.